This passage covers 9 T cell receptor beta chains from one sample sequenced in a study of shared clonotypes between healthy human individuals. Using immunoSEQ multiplex PCR, the repertoire was profiled, and TCRdb retains in-frame clones only, with some absent. The sample comprises approximately 92,000 clones, over 60% of which are singletons, and roughly 50% rests with the top ten. The sample consisted of memory CD8+ T cells sorted from blood. Documented subset: CD45RO+ cells pooled with CCR7-negative TemRA cells. Receptors originate from a man aged 25 to 45 in good health.

This clone has a handful of counts. V is TRBV25-1 and J is TRBJ2-3; 11 positions match TRBD2. The V gene end was trimmed by 3 bases and the J gene end by 2 bases; junction bases not matched to a gene: 7. The CDR3 has 17 amino acids. The germline V gene encodes CDR1 MGHDK and CDR2 SYGVNS. CDR3 bases: TGTGCCAGCAGTGACCCTCGGACTAGCGGGTACACAGATACGCAGTATTTT. Translated, it gives CASSDPRTSGYTDTQYF. Variable domain in full (rest from reference TRBV25-1 and TRBJ2-3): EADIYQTPRYLVIGTGKKITLECSQTMGHDKMYWYQQDPGMELHLIHYSYGVNSTEKGDLSSESTVSRIRTEHFPLTLESARPSHTSQYLCASSDPRTSGYTDTQYFGPGTRLTVL.

This clone was counted ten times or more. Other DNA sequences of this sample code for an identical CDR3. The chain employs TRBV2 and TRBJ2-7; a weak D match, TRBD2 (5 bases). CDR1 and CDR2 (germline): SNHLY, FYNNEI. The CDR3 totals 11 residues. The V end lost 9 bases, the J end lost 4 bases, and 10 bases lay between the germline ends. For the CDR3, the DNA is TGTGCCAGTGGTCGCGGGTACGAGCAGTACTTC. Residues: CASGRGYEQYF.

This clone was picked up a small number of times. This chain joins TRBV6-1 and TRBJ1-2; tentatively, D is TRBD1 (5 bases). The germline gives CDR1 MNHNS, CDR2 SASEGT. Trimming took off 4 bases at V and 2 bases at J, with 11 bases between the two ends. There are 14 residues in the CDR3. The CDR3 region is CASSGQIGNYGYTF. CDR3 nucleotides: TGTGCCAGCAGTGGACAGATTGGGAACTATGGCTACACCTTC.

The rearrangement uses TRBV5-6 and TRBJ2-1; possible D gene TRBD2, 5 bases. V was trimmed by 3 bases and J by 14 bases, leaving 18 bases between them. CDR1 SGHDT and CDR2 YYEEEE come from the germline V gene. The CDR3 has 13 amino acids. The CDR3 region is CASSYVANSGEFF. CDR3 DNA sequence: TGTGCCAGCAGCTATGTAGCAAACTCCGGGGAGTTCTTC.

Concerning this clone: An end of the junction differs from the germline gene, which may be a read error. The V and J genes are TRBV27 and TRBJ1-3; D is ambiguous. The CDR3 runs to 15 residues. Per germline, CDR1 MNHEY and CDR2 SMNVEV (reference sequence). CDR3 in amino acids: CASSRGGSSRNTIYF. The CDR3 DNA follows: TGTGCCAGCTCCCGGGGTGGGTCCTCTCGAAACACCATATATTTT.

The CDR3 coding sequence is TGTGCCACCAGCAGAGATCTAGAGTACGAGCAGTACTTC. Translating it yields CATSRDLEYEQYF. V gene TRBV15 combines with J gene TRBJ2-7; D uncertain. The CDR3 is made up of 13 amino acids. Trimming took 0 bases from V and 4 from J, leaving 7 bases between them. Germline V gene data show CDR1 as LNHNV and CDR2 as YYDKDF (reference sequence). Together with reference TRBV15 and TRBJ2-7, the CDR3 gives the full variable domain: DAMVIQNPRYQVTQFGKPVTLSCSQTLNHNVMYWYQQKSSQAPKLLFHYYDKDFNNEADTPDNFQSRRPNTSFCFLDIRSPGLGDTAMYLCATSRDLEYEQYFGPGTRLTVT.

The rearrangement uses TRBV9 and TRBJ2-4; D unclear. The CDR3 contains 15 residues. V lost 0 bases and J lost 2, with 9 bases in between. Looked up from germline, CDR1 is SGDLS and CDR2 is YYNGEE. CDR3 residues: CASSVEDRTKNIQYF. The CDR3 DNA is TGTGCCAGCAGCGTAGAGGACCGAACCAAAAACATTCAGTACTTC.

The rearrangement links TRBV25-1 to TRBJ2-3; no clear D gene. Trimming removed 6 bases at V and 0 bases at J, with 10 bases between. Germline CDR1 MGHDK, CDR2 SYGVNS. The CDR3 totals 14 residues. The CDR3 spells CASRSAGSTDTQYF. The CDR3 DNA follows: TGTGCCAGCAGGAGCGCAGGAAGCACAGATACGCAGTATTTT. Drawing the rest from reference TRBV25-1 and TRBJ2-3, the complete variable domain is EADIYQTPRYLVIGTGKKITLECSQTMGHDKMYWYQQDPGMELHLIHYSYGVNSTEKGDLSSESTVSRIRTEHFPLTLESARPSHTSQYLCASRSAGSTDTQYFGPGTRLTVL.

This chain links TRBV15 with TRBJ2-2; the D is unclear. V was trimmed by 3 bases and J by 5 bases, leaving 19 bases between them. The CDR3 has 17 residues. The germline CDR1 and CDR2 sequences are LNHNV and YYDKDF (reference sequence). The CDR3 bases are TGTGCCACCAGCAGCGATCTCATTCTTACCGGGACCGGGGAGCTGTTTTTT. It specifies CATSSDLILTGTGELFF.